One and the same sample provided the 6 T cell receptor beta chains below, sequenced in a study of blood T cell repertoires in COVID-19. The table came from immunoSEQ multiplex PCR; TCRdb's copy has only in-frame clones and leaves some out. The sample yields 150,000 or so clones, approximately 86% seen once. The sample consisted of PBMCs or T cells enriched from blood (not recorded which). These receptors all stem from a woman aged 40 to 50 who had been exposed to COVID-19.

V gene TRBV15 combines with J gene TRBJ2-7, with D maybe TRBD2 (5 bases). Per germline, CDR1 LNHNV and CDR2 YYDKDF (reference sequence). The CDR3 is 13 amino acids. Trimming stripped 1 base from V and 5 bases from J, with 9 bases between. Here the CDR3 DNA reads TGTGCCACCAGCAGAGGAGATAGCGACGAGCAGTACTTC. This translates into CATSRGDSDEQYF.

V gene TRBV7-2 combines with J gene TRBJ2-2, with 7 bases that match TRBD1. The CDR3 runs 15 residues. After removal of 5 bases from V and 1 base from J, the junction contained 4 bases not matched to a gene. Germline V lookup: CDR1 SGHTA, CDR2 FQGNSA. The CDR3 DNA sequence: TGTGCCAGCAGCCCGGGACAGCTGAACACCGGGGAGCTGTTTTTT. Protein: CASSPGQLNTGELFF.

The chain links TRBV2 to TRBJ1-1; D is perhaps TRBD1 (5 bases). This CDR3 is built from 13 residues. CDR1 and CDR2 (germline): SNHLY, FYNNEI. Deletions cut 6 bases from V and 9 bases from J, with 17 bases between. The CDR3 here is CASRAGETKKAFF. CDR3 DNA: TGTGCCAGCAGGGCGGGGGAAACTAAGAAAGCTTTCTTT.

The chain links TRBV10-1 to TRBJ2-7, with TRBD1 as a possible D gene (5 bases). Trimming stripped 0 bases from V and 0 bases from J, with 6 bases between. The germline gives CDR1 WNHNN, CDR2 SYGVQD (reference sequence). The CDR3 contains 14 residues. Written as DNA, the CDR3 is TGCGCCAGCAGTGAGTCAGGGGACTCCTACGAGCAGTACTTC. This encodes CASSESGDSYEQYF.

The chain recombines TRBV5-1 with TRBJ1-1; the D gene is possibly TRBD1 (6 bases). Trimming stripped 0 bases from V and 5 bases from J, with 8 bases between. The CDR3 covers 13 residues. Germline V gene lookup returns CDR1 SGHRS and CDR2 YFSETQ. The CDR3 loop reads CASSLDRVTEAFF. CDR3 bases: TGCGCCAGCAGCTTGGACAGGGTTACTGAAGCTTTCTTT.

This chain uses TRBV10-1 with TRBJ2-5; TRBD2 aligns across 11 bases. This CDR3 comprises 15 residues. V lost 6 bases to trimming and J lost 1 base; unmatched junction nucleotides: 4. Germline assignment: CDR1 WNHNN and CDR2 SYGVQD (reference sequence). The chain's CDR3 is CASSRGLAGQETQYF. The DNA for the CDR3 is TGCGCCAGCAGCCGAGGACTAGCGGGCCAAGAGACCCAGTACTTC.